The 13 T cell receptor beta chains below come from one sample, sequenced in a study of blood T cells in healthy people across ages. Primed by a sample-barcoded 5' primer and a J-beta primer mix, a second PCR proceeded for 7 to 11 cycles. TCRdb re-analysed the 5' RACE reads in MiXCR, keeping a single row per CDR3 protein. Of 1.2 million to 1.5 million distinct CDR3 sequences listed, around 55% are singletons. The sample consisted of blood. These receptors were collected from a young man in good health.

Only a few counts were recorded for this clonotype. V is TRBV7-9 and J is TRBJ2-6; 9 positions agree with TRBD1. Germline loops: CDR1 SEHNR, CDR2 FQNEAQ (reference sequence). The CDR3 runs 14 residues. The CDR3 DNA is TGTTCGGGACAGGGAATGTCTGGGGCCAACGTCCTGACTTTC. Encoded protein: CSGQGMSGANVLTF.

This chain uses TRBV27 with TRBJ2-3; D not resolved. There are 14 residues in the CDR3. Trimming removed 3 bases from V and 2 bases from J, with 9 bases in between. Germline loops: CDR1 MNHEY, CDR2 SMNVEV (reference sequence). This CDR3 reads CASSFTFTTDTQYF. DNA for the CDR3: TGTGCCAGCAGTTTTACCTTCACCACAGATACGCAGTATTTT.

This clonotype was seen a handful of times. This chain uses TRBV11-3 with TRBJ2-1; 8 bases align to TRBD2. Trimming removed 1 base from V and 2 bases from J; junction bases left unmatched: 1. The CDR3 has 15 amino acids. CDR1 is SGHNT, CDR2 YENEEA, per germline. CDR3 sequence reads: CASSLGSGAYNEQFF. The CDR3 region has the DNA TGTGCCAGCAGCTTAGGTAGCGGGGCCTACAATGAGCAGTTCTTC. Using reference TRBV11-3 and TRBJ2-1 for the parts outside the CDR3, the full variable domain is EAGVVQSPRYKIIEKKQPVAFWCNPISGHNTLYWYLQNLGQGPELLIRYENEEAVDDSQLPKDRFSAERLKGVDSTLKIQPAELGDSAVYLCASSLGSGAYNEQFFGPGTRLTVL.

This clonotype was found a few times. The gene calls are TRBV27 and TRBJ1-2; D gene uncertain. The germline CDR1 and CDR2 sequences are MNHEY and SMNVEV (reference sequence). Deletions cut 4 bases from V and 4 bases from J, with 13 bases between. CDR3 size: 14 residues. CDR3 in DNA: TGTGCCAGCAGTTCCTCCGGTGGGATCTATGGCTACACCTTC. Translated, it gives CASSSSGGIYGYTF.

This chain uses TRBV20-1 with TRBJ2-5; D is uncertain. The germline V and J ends were trimmed by 0 bases and 2 bases, with 10 bases remaining between them. The CDR3 is 14 residues long. Germline assignment: CDR1 DFQATT and CDR2 SNEGSKA (reference sequence). CDR3 in DNA: TGCAGTGCTAGAGAAAAGGAGACGCAAGAGACCCAGTACTTC. Translation: CSAREKETQETQYF.

The chain joins TRBV7-9 to TRBJ2-3; D uncertain. This CDR3 region has 15 residues. The germline V and J ends were trimmed by 5 bases and 2 bases, with 14 bases remaining between them. Germline V gene lookup returns CDR1 SEHNR and CDR2 FQNEAQ (reference sequence). CDR3 sequence: CASSQLLSPTDTQYF. The CDR3 nucleotides are TGTGCCAGCAGCCAGCTCCTATCCCCCACAGATACGCAGTATTTT.

The chain has TRBV7-6 and TRBJ2-7; TRBD2 matches at 8 bases. Trimming at V came to 5 bases and at J to 3 bases, leaving 15 bases not matched to a gene. Germline CDR1 and CDR2: SGHVS and FNYEAQ. The CDR3 sequence is 17 residues long. In DNA form, the CDR3 reads TGTGCCAGCAGCACCGATTCAGGACTAGCTTTTCGCTACGAGCAGTACTTC. Protein sequence: CASSTDSGLAFRYEQYF.

This clonotype came up a few times. The chain carries TRBV10-3 and TRBJ1-1, with a weak D call TRBD1 (6 bases). Germline V gene data show CDR1 as ENHRY and CDR2 as SYGVKD. Trimming took 5 bases from V and 5 from J, leaving 18 bases between them. The CDR3 has 15 residues. CDR3: CAISRAGGDGTEAFF. DNA of the CDR3: TGTGCCATCAGTCGTGCGGGGGGCGATGGTACTGAAGCTTTCTTT.

The chain couples TRBV6-2 or TRBV6-3 to TRBJ2-6; the D is unclear. Trimming shortened V by 2 bases and J by 1 base, and 12 bases separated the two germline ends. This CDR3 region has 17 residues. Germline loops: CDR1 MNHEY, CDR2 SVGEGT. The CDR3 DNA follows: TGTGCCAGCAGTTACCGGACGATGATATCTGGGGCCAACGTCCTGACTTTC. The encoded protein is CASSYRTMISGANVLTF.

The rearrangement links TRBV6-2 or TRBV6-3 to TRBJ2-5; 7 bases are a match to TRBD1. The trim removed 6 bases at V and 1 base at J, leaving 8 bases unmatched. CDR3 size: 15 residues. The germline CDR1 and CDR2 sequences are MNHEY and SVGEGT. The CDR3: CASRPTGVGQETQYF. As DNA, the CDR3 is TGTGCCAGCAGGCCTACAGGGGTGGGCCAAGAGACCCAGTACTTC.

V gene TRBV29-1 combines with J gene TRBJ2-7; D is unresolved. Between the trimmed V and J ends, which lost 5 bases and 1 base, there was a span of 12 bases. This CDR3 spans 13 amino acids. CDR1 and CDR2 (germline): SQVTM, ANQGSEA. In nucleotides, the CDR3 is TGCAGCGTTTGTCGCCCGGAGTCCTACGAGCAGTACTTC. Amino acids: CSVCRPESYEQYF.

The chain uses TRBV20-1 and TRBJ2-5, with 8 bases aligning to TRBD1. Gene TRBJ2-7 matches the end of the DNA better, so the J call may be wrong. This CDR3 region has 13 residues. Germline CDR1 is DFQATT and CDR2 is SNEGSKA (reference sequence). This CDR3 reads CSANRGVAYEQYF. The CDR3 nucleotides read TGCAGTGCCAACAGGGGGGTTGCGTACGAGCAGTACTTC.

This clonotype was detected only once. J is TRBJ1-3 and V is TRBV6-5; possible D gene TRBD1, 6 bases. The length of the CDR3 is 15 residues. Trimming left V 2 bases short and J 1 base short, with 9 bases between. Germline V CDR1 and CDR2: MNHEY, SVGAGI. CDR3 bases: TGTGCCAGCAGTTACGGTGGACAGTCTGGAAACACCATATATTTT. Translated: CASSYGGQSGNTIYF.